The rows below give T cell receptor beta chains drawn from one sample of a study. TCRdb re-called the RT-PCR reads through MiXCR, storing one row per CDR3 protein. The table has 550,000 to 750,000 distinct CDR3 sequences, 13% to 15% seen once. Sequencing was done on a sample of memory CD4+ T cells from blood. Source of these receptors: a female donor in good health, serving as a healthy control. The conserved cysteine and the conserved F or W are not part of the CDR3 here. The order of the fields is V gene, CDR3 protein.

>TRBV6-2/TRBV6-3
ASRPGTSGRFDEQY
>TRBV28
ASSGGDANSPLH
>TRBV7-2
ASSLVGNEQF
>TRBV12-3/TRBV12-4
ASSFVRGTREQY
>TRBV7-9
ASSSGRGGPVDTEAF
>TRBV20-1
SARDDTARETQY
>TRBV20-1
SAPRNRDTQY
>TRBV27
ASSLSAGGTYNEQF
>TRBV20-1
SADGAGTGYETQY
>TRBV5-1
ASSPSDFGGYT
>TRBV20-1
SARGPLTGTATGELF
>TRBV11-3
ASSLDIVGGMRGEQF
>TRBV18
ASSPPTGGRETQY
>TRBV6-1
ASSEASTSGRGETQY
>TRBV7-8
ASSLMEGQSVNYGYT
>TRBV20-1
SAHHGLAEETQY
>TRBV7-6
ASSLTGPATNEKLF
>TRBV6-6
ASRILLDSANYGYT
>TRBV5-5
ASSFFRGLDEKLF
>TRBV5-1
ASSFTTSPTDTQY
>TRBV20-1
SAFPGQGGAEAF
>TRBV7-3
ASSSDRGSIQY
>TRBV25-1
ASSEFVVGGAY
>TRBV6-6
ASRLSLNTEAF
>TRBV7-2
ASSRSAGVNTGELF
>TRBV28
ASRTPTGNNEQF
>TRBV5-1
ASSFTVPNTGELF
>TRBV27
ASSPYLHSGGLETQY
>TRBV6-2/TRBV6-3
ASSYSTSLGLSYNEQF
>TRBV27
ASSLSPYDYGYT
>TRBV12-3/TRBV12-4
ASSRDRHYNEQF
>TRBV10-3
AITPREEDGYT
>TRBV20-1
SAQKGVSGRANNEQF